This paragraph covers one T cell receptor (beta chain) sequence. This entry belongs to a study of blood T cell repertoires in COVID-19. Study-wide context: T cells, B-cell-depleted T cells, or PBMCs provided the cDNA or gDNA that served as material.

The study drew participants aged roughly 18 to 95 years from 20 to 30 US areas. Per the germline V gene, CDR1 is MNHEY and CDR2 is SVGAGI. The J segment lost 2 bases and the V segment lost 6 bases, leaving 9 bases of the junction unmatched. This CDR3 has 15 amino acids. The table came from immunoSEQ multiplex PCR; TCRdb's copy has only in-frame clones and leaves some out. The sample yields roughly 240,000 clones, over 80% seen once. This clonotype was sampled from a woman in her twenties or thirties with acute COVID-19. The specimen was PBMCs or T cells enriched from blood (not recorded which). The chain uses TRBV6-5 and TRBJ1-1; 7 bases map to TRBD1. The CDR3 reads CASSYTGTVNTEAFF. DNA for the CDR3: TGTGCCAGCAGCTATACTGGGACAGTTAACACTGAAGCTTTCTTT.